The 3 T cell receptor beta chains below all came from one sample that was sequenced in a study of T cells after yellow fever vaccination. MiXCR was run by TCRdb on the 5' RACE reads, yielding one entry per CDR3 protein. Among 310,000 or so distinct CDR3 sequences listed, 6.5% to 8.5% were seen once. The starting material was PBMCs, obtained roughly 47 days after the first yellow fever vaccination. The receptors were gathered from a man between 18 and 35 years old who received the YFV17D yellow fever vaccine.

CDR3 sequence (DNA): TGTGCCAGCAGTGAAGCCCTGACTCCGACAGATACGCAGTATTTT. It is translated as CASSEALTPTDTQYF. The J gene is TRBJ2-3, the V gene TRBV2, with unresolved D. CDR3 length: 15 residues. The germline gives CDR1 SNHLY, CDR2 FYNNEI. The V end was cut by 0 bases, the J end by 3 bases, with 10 bases between.

Worth noting for this clonotype: This may come from a read error, since a much larger clone is one base off. V is TRBV7-2 and J is TRBJ1-1; D ambiguous. CDR3 length equals 15 residues. Germline lookup yields CDR1 SGHTA and CDR2 FQGNSA. CDR3 sequence: CASSLGRIMNTEGFF. The CDR3 nucleotides are TGTGCCAGCAGCTTAGGCAGGATAATGAACACTGAAGGTTTCTTT.

In this sample, this clonotype turned up a few times. The gene calls are TRBV7-9 and TRBJ2-1, with D possibly called TRBD1 or TRBD2 (5 bases each). The germline V gene encodes CDR1 SEHNR and CDR2 FQNEAQ (reference sequence). This CDR3 comprises 13 residues. Trimming took 5 bases from V and 12 from J, leaving 17 bases between them. In DNA form, the CDR3 reads TGTGCCAGCAGCCCGACAGTTGCTGCGGGGCAGTTCTTC. This encodes CASSPTVAAGQFF.